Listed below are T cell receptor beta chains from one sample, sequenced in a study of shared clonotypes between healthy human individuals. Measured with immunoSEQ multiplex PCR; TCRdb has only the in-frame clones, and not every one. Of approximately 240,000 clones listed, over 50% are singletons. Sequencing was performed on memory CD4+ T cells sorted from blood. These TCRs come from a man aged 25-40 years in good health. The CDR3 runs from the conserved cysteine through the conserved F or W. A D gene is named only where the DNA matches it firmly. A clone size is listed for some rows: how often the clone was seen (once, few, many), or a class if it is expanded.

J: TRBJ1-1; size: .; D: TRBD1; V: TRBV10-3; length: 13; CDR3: CAIRSTGGTEAFF; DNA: TGTGCCATCAGATCGACAGGGGGAACTGAAGCTTTCTTT
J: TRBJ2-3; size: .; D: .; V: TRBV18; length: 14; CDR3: CASSPGTRTDTQYF; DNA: TGTGCCAGCTCACCCGGGACCCGCACAGATACGCAGTATTTT
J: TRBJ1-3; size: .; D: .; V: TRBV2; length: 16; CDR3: CASSPITSRRGNTIYF; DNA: TGTGCCAGCAGCCCAATAACCAGCCGGAGAGGAAACACCATATATTTT
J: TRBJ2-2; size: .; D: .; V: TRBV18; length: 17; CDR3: CASSPSAGSKNTGELFF; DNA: TGTGCCAGCTCACCATCTGCCGGGAGTAAAAACACCGGGGAGCTGTTTTTT
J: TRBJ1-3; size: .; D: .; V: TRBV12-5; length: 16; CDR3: CASAVGPMDSGNTIYF; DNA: TGTGCTAGTGCCGTGGGGCCCATGGACTCTGGAAACACCATATATTTT
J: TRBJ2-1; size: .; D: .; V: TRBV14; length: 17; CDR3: CASSQVPGKGSYNEQFF; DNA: TGTGCCAGCAGCCAAGTTCCAGGGAAAGGTTCCTACAATGAGCAGTTCTTC
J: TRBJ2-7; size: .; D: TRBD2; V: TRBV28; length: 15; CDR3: CASSPLAGEVYEQYF; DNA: TGTGCCAGCAGTCCCCTAGCGGGAGAAGTGTACGAGCAGTACTTC
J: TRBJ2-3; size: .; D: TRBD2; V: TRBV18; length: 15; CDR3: CASSRSREGSDTQYF; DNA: TGTGCCAGCTCACGTTCGCGGGAGGGGTCAGATACGCAGTATTTT
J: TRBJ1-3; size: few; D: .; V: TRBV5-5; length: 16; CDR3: CASSLGQPRSGNTIYF; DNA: TGTGCCAGCAGCTTAGGGCAGCCTCGCTCTGGAAACACCATATATTTT
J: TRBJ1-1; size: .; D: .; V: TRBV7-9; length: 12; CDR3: CASSLEGTGAFF; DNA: TGTGCCAGCAGCTTAGAGGGAACCGGGGCTTTCTTT
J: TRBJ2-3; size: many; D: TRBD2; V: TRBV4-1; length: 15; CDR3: CASSQEAAGVNTQYF; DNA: TGCGCCAGCAGCCAAGAGGCAGCGGGAGTGAATACGCAGTATTTT
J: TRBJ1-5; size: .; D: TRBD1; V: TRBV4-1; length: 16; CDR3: CASSRGTGGDNQPQHF; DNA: TGCGCCAGCAGCCGCGGGACAGGGGGCGACAATCAGCCCCAGCATTTT
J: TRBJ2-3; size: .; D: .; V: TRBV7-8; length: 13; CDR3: CASSLDGGDTQYF; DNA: TGTGCCAGCAGCTTGGATGGTGGAGATACGCAGTATTTT
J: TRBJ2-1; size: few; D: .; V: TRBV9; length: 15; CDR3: CASSVEGRRYNEQFF; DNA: TGTGCCAGCAGCGTAGAGGGGAGACGCTACAATGAGCAGTTCTTC
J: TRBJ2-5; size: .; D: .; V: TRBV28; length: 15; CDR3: CASSLLEGTVETQYF; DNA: TGTGCCAGCAGCCTACTAGAGGGCACGGTGGAGACCCAGTACTTC
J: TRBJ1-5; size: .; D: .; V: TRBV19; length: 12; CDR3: CASALGNQPQHF; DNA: TGTGCCAGCGCGCTGGGCAATCAGCCCCAGCATTTT
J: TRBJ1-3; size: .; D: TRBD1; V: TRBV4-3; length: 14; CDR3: CASSYRGDGNTIYF; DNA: TGCGCCAGCAGCTACAGGGGAGATGGAAACACCATATATTTT
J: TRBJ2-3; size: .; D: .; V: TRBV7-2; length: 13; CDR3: CASSLARLEAQYF; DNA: TGTGCCAGCAGCTTAGCCAGACTAGAGGCGCAGTATTTT
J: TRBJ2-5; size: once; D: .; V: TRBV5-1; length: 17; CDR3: CASSLTRVQAAGETQYF; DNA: TGCGCCAGCAGCTTAACGAGGGTACAGGCCGCCGGGGAGACCCAGTACTTC
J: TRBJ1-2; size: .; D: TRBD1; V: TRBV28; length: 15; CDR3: CASMAWTGSNYGYTF; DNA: TGTGCCAGCATGGCGTGGACAGGGTCTAACTATGGCTACACCTTC
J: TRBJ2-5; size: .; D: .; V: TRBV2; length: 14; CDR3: CASSVRKGQETQYF; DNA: TGTGCCAGCAGTGTTAGAAAGGGGCAAGAGACCCAGTACTTC
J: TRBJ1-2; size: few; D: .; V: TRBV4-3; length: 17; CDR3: CASSQVLGQPLNYGYTF; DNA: TGCGCCAGCAGCCAAGTGTTAGGACAACCCCTTAACTATGGCTACACCTTC
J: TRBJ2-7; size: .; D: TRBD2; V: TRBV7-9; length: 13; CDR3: CASSGLASKRQYF; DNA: TGTGCCAGCAGCGGACTAGCTTCGAAGCGGCAGTACTTC
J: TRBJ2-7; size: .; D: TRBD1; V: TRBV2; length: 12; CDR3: CASSEFEGAMYF; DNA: TGTGCCAGCAGTGAATTTGAGGGGGCGATGTACTTC
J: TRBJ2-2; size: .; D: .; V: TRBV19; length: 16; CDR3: CASSIPRVGYTGELFF; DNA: TGTGCCAGTAGTATCCCAAGGGTGGGTTACACCGGGGAGCTGTTTTTT
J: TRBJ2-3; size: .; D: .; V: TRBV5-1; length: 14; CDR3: CASSLNPSQDTQYF; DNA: TGCGCCAGCAGCTTGAATCCTAGTCAAGATACGCAGTATTTT
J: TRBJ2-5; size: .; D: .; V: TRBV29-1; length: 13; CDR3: CSVARTAEETQYF; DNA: TGCAGCGTCGCCCGGACAGCTGAAGAGACCCAGTACTTC
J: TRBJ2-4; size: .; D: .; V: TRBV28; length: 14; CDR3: CASSSGNNKNIQYF; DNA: TGTGCCAGCAGTTCAGGGAATAACAAAAACATTCAGTACTTC
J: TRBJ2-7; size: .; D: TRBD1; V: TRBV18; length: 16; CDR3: CASSPTGTGVGDEQYF; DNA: TGTGCCAGCTCACCAACCGGGACAGGGGTTGGTGACGAGCAGTACTTC
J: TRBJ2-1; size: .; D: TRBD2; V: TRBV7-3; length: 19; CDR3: CASSLGGLAGGGSYNEQFF; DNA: TGTGCCAGCAGCTTAGGCGGTCTAGCGGGAGGGGGCTCCTACAATGAGCAGTTCTTC
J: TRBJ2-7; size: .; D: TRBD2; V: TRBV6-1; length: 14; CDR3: CASGAGLAGYEQYF; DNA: TGTGCCAGTGGGGCAGGACTAGCGGGTTACGAGCAGTACTTC
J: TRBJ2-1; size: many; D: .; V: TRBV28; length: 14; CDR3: CASKNPGGVNEQFF; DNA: TGTGCCAGCAAGAACCCAGGGGGGGTCAATGAGCAGTTCTTC
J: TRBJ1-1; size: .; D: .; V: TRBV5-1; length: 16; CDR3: CVSSLDSGIRNTEAFF; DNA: TGCGTCAGCAGCTTGGATTCGGGTATCAGGAACACTGAAGCTTTCTTT
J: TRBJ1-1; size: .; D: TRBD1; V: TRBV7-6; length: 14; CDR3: CASSPDRGYTEAFF; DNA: TGTGCCAGCAGCCCCGACAGGGGCTACACTGAAGCTTTCTTT
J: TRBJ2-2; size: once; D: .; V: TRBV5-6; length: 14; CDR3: CASSLVGVTGELFF; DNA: TGTGCCAGCAGCTTGGTAGGGGTGACCGGGGAGCTGTTTTTT
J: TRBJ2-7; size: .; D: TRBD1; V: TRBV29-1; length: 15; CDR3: CSVEDRHRGQEEQYF; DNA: TGCAGCGTTGAAGATCGGCACAGGGGGCAAGAAGAGCAGTACTTC
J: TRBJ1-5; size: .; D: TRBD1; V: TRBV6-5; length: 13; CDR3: CASRQGAYQPQHF; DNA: TGTGCCAGCAGACAGGGGGCTTATCAGCCCCAGCATTTT
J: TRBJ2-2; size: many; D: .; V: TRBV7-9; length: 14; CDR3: CASREVSRTGELFF; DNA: TGTGCCAGCAGGGAGGTCAGTCGGACTGGGGAGCTGTTTTTT
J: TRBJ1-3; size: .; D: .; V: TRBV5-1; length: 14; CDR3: CASSFVGQGNTIYF; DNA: TGCGCCAGCAGCTTTGTCGGACAGGGAAACACCATATATTTT
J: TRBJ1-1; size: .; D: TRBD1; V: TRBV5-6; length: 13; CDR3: CASSLQGSDEAFF; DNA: TGTGCCAGCAGCTTACAGGGGTCGGATGAAGCTTTCTTT
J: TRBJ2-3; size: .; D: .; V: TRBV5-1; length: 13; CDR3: CASSLQRGDTQYF; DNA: TGCGCCAGCAGCCTACAACGAGGAGATACGCAGTATTTT
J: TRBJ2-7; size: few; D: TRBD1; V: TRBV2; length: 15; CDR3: CASSAGTGGYYEQYF; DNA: TGTGCCAGCAGTGCAGGGACAGGGGGCTACTACGAGCAGTACTTC
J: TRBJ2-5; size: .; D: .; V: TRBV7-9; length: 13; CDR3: CASSLDGLWTQYF; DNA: TGTGCCAGCAGCTTGGACGGCCTGTGGACCCAGTACTTC
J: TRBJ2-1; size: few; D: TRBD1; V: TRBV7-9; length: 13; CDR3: CASSRSGGNEQFF; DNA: TGTGCCAGCAGCCGATCAGGGGGCAATGAGCAGTTCTTC
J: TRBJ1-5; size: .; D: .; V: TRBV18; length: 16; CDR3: CASSPFVRDTNQPQHF; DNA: TGTGCCAGCTCACCCTTCGTGAGGGATACGAATCAGCCCCAGCATTTT
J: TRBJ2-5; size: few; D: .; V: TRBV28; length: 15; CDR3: CASSLLGGTQETQYF; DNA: TGTGCCAGCAGTTTATTGGGTGGGACACAAGAGACCCAGTACTTC
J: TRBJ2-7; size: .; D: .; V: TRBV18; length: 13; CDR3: CASSPGRTYEQYF; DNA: TGTGCCAGCTCACCAGGGCGAACCTACGAGCAGTACTTC
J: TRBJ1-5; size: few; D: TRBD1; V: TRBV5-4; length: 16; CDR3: CASSLGGQGPNQPQHF; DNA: TGTGCCAGCAGCTTGGGGGGACAGGGACCCAATCAGCCCCAGCATTTT
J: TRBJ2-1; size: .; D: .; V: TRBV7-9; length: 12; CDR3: CASSFDYNEQFF; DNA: TGTGCCAGCAGCTTCGACTACAATGAGCAGTTCTTC
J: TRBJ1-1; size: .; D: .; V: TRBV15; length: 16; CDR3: CATSRDMSLIPSEAFF; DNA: TGTGCCACCAGCAGAGATATGAGCCTAATCCCCTCTGAAGCTTTCTTT
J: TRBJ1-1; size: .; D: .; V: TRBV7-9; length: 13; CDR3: CASSLEVDTEAFF; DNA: TGTGCCAGCAGCTTAGAGGTTGACACTGAAGCTTTCTTT
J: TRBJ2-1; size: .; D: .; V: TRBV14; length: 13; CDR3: CASSRTTYNEQFF; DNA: TGTGCCAGCAGCCGGACGACGTACAATGAGCAGTTCTTC
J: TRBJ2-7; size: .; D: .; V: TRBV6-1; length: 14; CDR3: CASSVISGSYEQYF; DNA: TGTGCCAGCAGTGTGATTTCGGGGTCCTACGAGCAGTACTTC
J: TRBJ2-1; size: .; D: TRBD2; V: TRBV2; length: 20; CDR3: CASTGPVSRLAGRVRDEQFF; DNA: TGTGCCAGCACCGGACCCGTTTCAAGGCTAGCGGGAAGGGTTCGGGATGAGCAGTTCTTC